The 26 T cell receptor beta chains below come from one sample, sequenced in a study of immune heterogeneity within non-small cell lung tumors. Genomic DNA extracted from bulk tumor tissue served as template. A total of about 540 ng was used per sample. Widely spaced biopsies, several per primary tumor, were obtained at surgery. The cohort was untreated, with newly diagnosed non-small cell lung cancer undergoing curative surgery. The TCR beta CDR3 region was amplified by multiplex PCR employing 32 V and 13 J primers. A single record per CDR3 protein comes from TCRdb applying MiXCR to the multiplex PCR reads. This sample has some 14,000 distinct CDR3 sequences, with roughly 30% found just once. The sequencing input was lung tumor tissue. Every receptor here comes from a man in his forties with non-small cell lung cancer.

This clonotype is medium-sized in the sample. The chain uses TRBV30 and TRBJ2-7, with 8 positions matching TRBD1. Trimming at V came to 3 bases and at J to 3 bases, leaving 4 bases not matched to a gene. The CDR3 has 13 residues. Germline CDR1 is GTSNPN and CDR2 is SVGIG (reference sequence). The DNA for the CDR3 is TGTGCCTGGAGCCAGGGGGCTATCTACGAGCAGTACTTC. This sequence encodes CAWSQGAIYEQYF. The full variable domain, in which reference TRBV30 and TRBJ2-7 provide the parts outside the CDR3, is SQTIHQWPATLVQPVGSPLSLECTVEGTSNPNLYWYRQAAGRGLQLLFYSVGIGQISSEVPQNLSASRPQDRQFILSSKKLLLSDSGFYLCAWSQGAIYEQYFGPGTRLTVT.

In its sample, this clonotype is medium-sized. The chain combines TRBV12-5 with TRBJ2-7; 7 bases are a match to TRBD1. Germline CDR1 is LGHNT and CDR2 is FRNRAP. The V segment lost 5 bases and the J segment 4 bases; nucleotides outside the gene matches: 11. The CDR3 consists of 15 residues. CDR3 nucleotide sequence: TGTGCTAGTGGTCCATCGAGGGGGCGGTCTTACGAGCAGTACTTC. Residues: CASGPSRGRSYEQYF.

J is TRBJ1-1 and V is TRBV10-2; no clear D gene. The CDR3 is 15 amino acids. Germline assignment: CDR1 WSHSY and CDR2 SAAADI. V was pared by 6 bases and J by 1 base, with 15 bases between. CDR3 loop: CASRIRTSRNTEAFF. The CDR3 coding sequence is TGCGCCAGCAGAATAAGGACCTCAAGGAACACTGAAGCTTTCTTT.

This clonotype was counted between two and nine times. The chain combines TRBV11-3 with TRBJ2-5; TRBD2 aligns across 12 bases. This CDR3 has 17 residues. In germline, CDR1 is SGHNT, CDR2 YENEEA. The ends lost 5 bases at V and 5 bases at J; junction bases unmatched: 12. Here the CDR3 reads CASSLRIRLAGVETQYF. CDR3 sequence (DNA): TGTGCCAGCAGCCTCCGAATTCGACTAGCGGGAGTGGAGACCCAGTACTTC.

In this sample, this clonotype turned up a few times. This sequence joins TRBV7-9 and TRBJ2-1, with 8 bases identical to TRBD2. Trimming at V came to 3 bases and at J to 9 bases, leaving 4 bases not matched to a gene. The length of the CDR3 is 13 residues. The germline CDR1 and CDR2 sequences are SEHNR and FQNEAQ (reference sequence). The CDR3 region is CASSFGLATEQFF. The DNA for the CDR3 is TGTGCCAGCAGCTTCGGACTAGCCACTGAGCAGTTCTTC.

Note on this clonotype: A read error is possible here, since a much larger clone lies one base away. The chain is built from TRBV7-6 and TRBJ2-2, with a weak D call TRBD2 (5 bases). Germline V gene data show CDR1 as SGHVS and CDR2 as FNYEAQ. The CDR3 contains 16 residues. The CDR3 DNA is TGTGCCAGCAGCTTAGAGAGGGCGGCGAACACCGAGGAGCTGTTTTTT. Its translation: CASSLERAANTEELFF.

By share, this clonotype counts as medium-sized. The rearrangement links TRBV6-1 to TRBJ1-5, with D unclear. This CDR3 comprises 13 residues. With 8 bases removed from V and 6 bases from J, the gap between germline ends came to 14 bases. Germline V CDR1 and CDR2: MNHNS, SASEGT. The CDR3 loop is CASGRTGRQPQHF. Written as DNA, the CDR3 is TGTGCCAGCGGTCGGACCGGCCGTCAGCCCCAGCATTTT.

This chain joins TRBV7-3 and TRBJ2-7, with 10 bases fitting TRBD2. J lost 9 bases, V lost 7 bases, and 15 bases had no gene match. Germline CDR1 reads SGHTA; CDR2 reads FQGTGA. The CDR3 contains 15 residues. The CDR3 spells CASIPAGSGRRVQYF. CDR3 DNA: TGTGCCAGCATCCCGGCCGGTAGCGGGAGGCGCGTGCAGTACTTC.

This clonotype appeared many times. The chain joins TRBV7-9 to TRBJ2-3; 11 bases are a match to TRBD1. V gave up 3 bases and J gave up 6 bases; unmatched junction bases: 8. CDR3 length equals 16 residues. Germline loops: CDR1 SEHNR, CDR2 FQNEAQ (reference sequence). Here the CDR3 reads CASSFPGQGASDTQYF. The CDR3 DNA is TGTGCCAGCAGCTTTCCAGGACAGGGGGCTTCGGATACGCAGTATTTT. The full variable domain, with the rest looked up from reference TRBV7-9 and TRBJ2-3, is DTGVSQNPRHKITKRGQNVTFRCDPISEHNRLYWYRQTLGQGPEFLTYFQNEAQLEKSRLLSDRFSAERPKGSFSTLEIQRTEQGDSAMYLCASSFPGQGASDTQYFGPGTRLTVL.

By frequency in the sample, this clonotype is medium-sized. The V call is TRBV12-5, the J call TRBJ1-1, with TRBD1 as a possible D gene (6 bases). The ends were cut back, 2 bases at V and 8 bases at J, with 12 bases in the middle. CDR1 is LGHNT and CDR2 is FRNRAP in the germline V gene. CDR3 length equals 13 residues. The CDR3 DNA sequence: TGTGCTAGTGGTTTGAGGGGGGGCTCAGAAGCTTTCTTT. Translated, it gives CASGLRGGSEAFF.

This clonotype was observed a few times. Since no conserved phenylalanine or tryptophan closes the CDR3, a read error is the likely cause. It is unclear where the CDR3 begins or ends on the DNA, so no DNA is shown, and the CDR3 is as TCRdb lists it. This chain joins TRBV19 and TRBJ1-1. The germline CDR1 and CDR2 sequences are LNHDA and SQIVND (reference sequence). The CDR3 spans 8 residues, counting both ends. CDR3 loop: CASRAPKG.

This clonotype was found many times. The rearrangement links TRBV11-2 to TRBJ1-6; D remains unclear. Between the trimmed V and J ends, which lost 0 bases and 8 bases, there was a span of 5 bases. Germline values: CDR1 SGHAT, CDR2 FQNNGV. The CDR3 covers 13 residues. This chain's CDR3 is CASSLDPHSPLHF. Written as DNA, the CDR3 is TGTGCCAGCAGCTTAGACCCACATTCACCCCTCCACTTT.

This clonotype was detected once. This may be a read error, as it is one base from a much larger clone. The chain uses TRBV3-1 and TRBJ1-3, with a weak D call TRBD1 (5 bases). The germline V gene has CDR1 LGHDT and CDR2 YNNKEL (reference sequence). This CDR3 region has 16 residues. Here the CDR3 DNA reads TGTGCCAGCAGCCAAAGAGTTGCAGGGTCTGGAAACATCATATATTTT. This gives the protein CASSQRVAGSGNIIYF.

Concerning this clonotype: A much larger clone sits a single nucleotide away, making a read error possible. The chain is built from TRBV5-1 and TRBJ1-1, with a tentative D call TRBD1 (5 bases). CDR3 length: 11 residues. Germline V gives CDR1 SGHRS, CDR2 YFSETQ. In nucleotides, the CDR3 is TGCGCCAGCAGGGATGGGACTGAAGCTCTCTTT. Translated, it gives CASRDGTEALF.

Within the sample, this clonotype is medium-sized. This rearrangement joins TRBV6-1 to TRBJ1-3; 7 nucleotides align to TRBD1. The length of the CDR3 is 14 residues. Trimming cost V 5 bases and J 4 bases; bases outside gene matches: 5. Germline V gives CDR1 MNHNS, CDR2 SASEGT. The CDR3 DNA sequence: TGTGCCAGCAGTCCCCCGGGACAGGGAAACACCATATATTTT. This translates into CASSPPGQGNTIYF.

This clonotype is categorized as medium-sized. J is TRBJ2-7 and V is TRBV7-2; D ambiguous. V was clipped by 1 base and J by 3 bases, with 13 bases between them. Germline CDR1 and CDR2: SGHTA and FQGNSA. The CDR3 loop spans 15 amino acids. The CDR3 DNA follows: TGTGCCAGCAGCTTAGATCGGCTAGTTATCTACGAGCAGTACTTC. Translated: CASSLDRLVIYEQYF.

By its share, this clonotype is medium-sized. The gene calls are TRBV6-6 and TRBJ2-5; the D is unclear. The CDR3 extends over 12 amino acids. CDR1 MNHNY and CDR2 SVGAGI come from the germline V gene (reference sequence). V dropped 0 bases and J dropped 7 bases, with 6 bases sitting between them. The CDR3 sequence: CASSYSKGTQYF. DNA of the CDR3: TGTGCCAGCAGTTACTCGAAAGGGACCCAGTACTTC.

The chain couples TRBV10-3 to TRBJ1-4; no clear D gene. The CDR3 extends over 13 amino acids. The V end was cut by 3 bases, the J end by 8 bases, with 10 bases between. CDR1 is ENHRY, CDR2 SYGVKD, per germline. The CDR3 bases are TGTGCCATCAGTGACGGGCCAGGCGAAAAACTGTTTTTT. This sequence encodes CAISDGPGEKLFF.

This clonotype was counted at least ten times. This chain connects TRBV20-1 to TRBJ2-1; TRBD2 matches 12 bases. Per the germline V gene, CDR1 is DFQATT and CDR2 is SNEGSKA (reference sequence). With 6 bases clipped from V and 12 bases from J, the junction kept 9 bases outside the gene matches. The CDR3 covers 13 residues. The CDR3 reads CSAPTSGSSGQFF. The CDR3 DNA is TGCAGTGCGCCGACTAGCGGGAGTTCAGGGCAGTTCTTC.

With regard to this clonotype: A read error may explain this, as a much larger clone is one base away. The chain has TRBV28 and TRBJ1-6; D perhaps matches TRBD1 (6 bases). CDR3 length: 17 residues. Germline CDR1 reads MDHEN; CDR2 reads SYDVKM. The CDR3 sequence: CASSLLQGSSYNSPIHF. The CDR3 DNA reads TGTGCCAGCAGTTTATTGCAGGGGAGCTCCTATAATTCACCCATCCACTTT.

There are a few counts of this clonotype. The chain couples TRBV7-9 to TRBJ2-7; 7 bases align to TRBD2. This CDR3 is 15 amino acids long. Unmatched junction bases numbered 4, after V lost 0 bases and J lost 2 bases. CDR1 and CDR2 from the germline V gene are SEHNR and FQNEAQ (reference sequence). The CDR3 nucleotides are TGTGCCAGCAGCTTAGCCGCGGGAGCTGCCTACGAGCAGTACTTC. Protein: CASSLAAGAAYEQYF.

With regard to this clonotype: It is likely a read error, because the conserved phenylalanine at the end of the CDR3 is missing. The chain couples TRBV5-4 to TRBJ2-1, with 8 bases that match TRBD2. The CDR3 contains 15 residues. The V gene end was trimmed by 7 bases and the J gene end by 0 bases; junction bases not matched to a gene: 6. From germline, CDR1 is SGHNT and CDR2 YYREEE (reference sequence). The CDR3 is CASSRGGFSYNEQFL. In nucleotides, the CDR3 is TGTGCCAGCTCACGCGGGGGGTTCTCCTACAATGAGCAGTTCCTC.

The sample holds a few counts of this clonotype. The V call is TRBV4-2, the J call TRBJ2-2; 9 positions agree with TRBD2. The germline V gene encodes CDR1 LGHNA and CDR2 YNFKEQ. Germline trimming cut 0 bases from V and 3 bases from J; bases unmatched to any gene: 11. This CDR3 contains 19 residues. The CDR3 DNA reads TGTGCCAGCAGCCAAGATCGGCTAGCGGGGACCGACGACACCGGGGAGCTGTTTTTT. It specifies CASSQDRLAGTDDTGELFF.

Only a few counts were recorded for this clonotype. The V and J genes are TRBV7-6 and TRBJ2-5; D perhaps matches TRBD1 (5 bases). V lost 4 bases and J 1 base, leaving 10 bases between the germline ends. The CDR3 runs 14 residues. Germline V gives CDR1 SGHVS, CDR2 FNYEAQ. The CDR3 bases are TGTGCCAGCAGCTCTCCAGGGTTCCAAGAGACCCAGTACTTC. It specifies CASSSPGFQETQYF. Using reference TRBV7-6 and TRBJ2-5 for the parts outside the CDR3, the full variable domain is GAGVSQSPRYKVTKRGQDVALRCDPISGHVSLYWYRQALGQGPEFLTYFNYEAQQDKSGLPNDRFSAERPEGSISTLTIQRTEQRDSAMYRCASSSPGFQETQYFGPGTRLLVL.

This sequence joins TRBV27 and TRBJ1-4; D remains unclear. The CDR3 has 14 amino acids. CDR1 is MNHEY and CDR2 is SMNVEV in the germline V gene (reference sequence). V lost 3 bases and J 8 bases, leaving 13 bases between the germline ends. The CDR3 coding sequence is TGTGCCAGCAGTTTTGTACCAGAAAGAGAAAAACTGTTTTTT. Its protein is CASSFVPEREKLFF.

The chain is built from TRBV9 and TRBJ2-1; D gene ambiguous. From germline, CDR1 is SGDLS and CDR2 YYNGEE. The CDR3 is 15 residues long. Trimming removed 4 bases at V and 3 bases at J, with 14 bases between. The CDR3 coding sequence is TGTGCCAGCAGCCCCGAAACGCGAATCTACAATGAGCAGTTCTTC. This gives the protein CASSPETRIYNEQFF.